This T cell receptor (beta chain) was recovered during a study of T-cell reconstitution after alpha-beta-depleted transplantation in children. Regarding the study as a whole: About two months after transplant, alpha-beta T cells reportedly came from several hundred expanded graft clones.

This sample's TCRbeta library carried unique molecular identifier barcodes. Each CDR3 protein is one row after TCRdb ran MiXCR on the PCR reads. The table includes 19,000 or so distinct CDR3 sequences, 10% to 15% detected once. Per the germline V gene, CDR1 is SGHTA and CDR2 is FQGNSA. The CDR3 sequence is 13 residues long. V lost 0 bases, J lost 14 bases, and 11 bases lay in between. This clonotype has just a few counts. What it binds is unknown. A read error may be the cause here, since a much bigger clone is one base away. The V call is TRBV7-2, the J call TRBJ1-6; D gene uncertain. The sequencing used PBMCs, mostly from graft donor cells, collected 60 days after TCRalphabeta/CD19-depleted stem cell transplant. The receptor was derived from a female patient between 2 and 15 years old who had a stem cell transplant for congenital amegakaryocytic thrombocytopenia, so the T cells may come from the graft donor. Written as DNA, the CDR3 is TGTGCCAGCAGCTTAGCGCGGTCTAATGCCCTCCACTTT. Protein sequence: CASSLARSNALHF. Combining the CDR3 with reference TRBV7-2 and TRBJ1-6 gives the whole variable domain GAGVSQSPSNKVTEKGKDVELRCDPISGHTALYWYRQSLGQGLEFLIYFQGNSAPDKSGLPSDRFSAERTGGSVSTLTIQRTQQEDSAVYLCASSLARSNALHFGNGTRLTVT.